This T cell receptor beta chain comes out of a study of blood T cells in healthy people across ages. About the study: About one barcoded beta molecule was captured per two T cells (by template switching).

Concerning this clonotype: The antigen is not known.

With V trimmed by 7 bases and J by 5 bases, 23 bases remained unmatched. This CDR3 is 20 amino acids long. Looked up from germline, CDR1 is MNHEY and CDR2 is SVGEGT. Extractions gave at least 5.5 micrograms of total RNA per sample. A J-beta primer mix and a sample-barcoded 5' primer were used in a second PCR of roughly 6 to 11 cycles. TCRdb called the 5' RACE reads again in MiXCR, with one record for every CDR3 protein. Here the sample spans hundreds of thousands of distinct CDR3 sequences, about 45% being singletons. The study, taken as a whole, reports: Correlation between TCR beta diversity and naive T cell percentage was strong.

The sequence was collected from a man at least 80 years old in good health. Sequencing was done on a sample of blood. This chain uses TRBV6-2 or TRBV6-3 with TRBJ2-7; TRBD2 aligns across 13 bases. CDR3 nucleotides: TGTGCCAGCACCGCCCGTCCTTCCGGGACTAGCGGGACCTACGTTAACGAGCAGTACTTC. This encodes CASTARPSGTSGTYVNEQYF.